The entry below gives a single T cell receptor (beta chain) sequence along with its context. The specificity of this receptor is unknown. The DNA ends 3 residues before the CDR3 does, and the rest of the CDR3 is filled in from the germline J gene. The immunoSEQ assay used multiplex PCR to amplify TCR beta CDR3 regions from an average of about 1.1 ug of genomic DNA per sample. The assay corrected primer bias using a complete synthetic TCR repertoire to establish an amplification baseline. The amplicons were sequenced using the Illumina platform. Turning to the authors' computational methods: Sequences were error-corrected by clustering with frequency ratios and a modified nearest-neighbor algorithm and were then analyzed in the immunoSEQ Analyzer with IMGT gene definitions. TCR richness and evenness were averaged over 20 rarefaction repeats at each rarefaction depth, excluding samples with fewer sequences than the depth. V, D and J gene relative abundances were compared between groups with Wilcoxon rank sum tests, applying FDR correction. In the blinded duplicates, the intraclass correlation was just under 97% for TCR richness and averaged about 73% across 55 to 75 gene segments. TCRdb took this table from immuneACCESS and kept in-frame rearrangements with V and J called. Such tables lack part of the clones; where checked against another copy, unresolved V genes explain under half of the gap, and the rest is unexplained. V and J calls plus clone size are reproduced from that table; the DNA served to infer D and trimming. This sample's clone table shows 28,000 or so clones. The top ten clones comprise about 8.8% of the sample.

Every participant had a single incident cervical HPV16 infection, and women with prevalent HPV16 infections were excluded. Cervical HPV DNA was detected by MY09/MY11 PCR and genotyped by dot-blot hybridization. About 14 mL of heparinized blood were centrifuged, and the buffy coat was split into aliquots, frozen at -30 degrees C, and then kept at -80 degrees C. Genomic DNA was extracted from buffy coat specimens using QIAGEN kits. The data originate from a study of T cells in women clearing cervical HPV infection listed by TCRdb under 2018. Context from the whole study: The cases were roughly 23 women with histologically confirmed HPV16-related CIN3 or worse, and 2 of those women had invasive cancers. Cases had a median age of around 32 years compared with 38 to 40 for controls, and baseline characteristics showed no significant differences between the groups. This exploratory proof-of-principle case-control study, nested within the Guanacaste HPV Natural History Study in Costa Rica, compared TCR repertoires among women with different cervical HPV16 outcomes. In the parent cohort, around 9,900 women aged 18 or older were enrolled in Guanacaste, Costa Rica, during about 1992 to 1994 and then followed for approximately 7 years. The controls were about two dozen women whose single incident HPV16 infection cleared within 12 months with no development of precancer or cancer. HLA typing was available for only a few women, so HLA type could not be excluded as a confounder. For cases, a median interval of about 150 days, with an interquartile range of 90 to 200 days, was observed between lesion detection and blood sampling. Five blinded duplicates per group were added as quality controls, giving around 60 samples: about 50 participants and roughly 10 replicates. Blood from cases was collected at the visit at which the lesion was first identified, whereas blood from controls was collected once infection was no longer detected. Cases and controls were matched on age within five years and on year of sample collection. Broad study findings and their caveats: Random forest classifiers combining richness and V gene abundances distinguished cases from controls with an estimated AUC of more than 0.8. TRBV6-7 relative abundance was lower in cases than in controls (about 0.099% versus 0.17%; Bonferroni P = 0.0008). CIN3+ cases had significantly higher TCR repertoire richness than controls across sequencing depths, but evenness did not differ between the groups. Because the number of T cells per sample was unknown, the richness differences could reflect varying T-cell content rather than repertoire biology. Because of the cross-sectional design, the study could not determine whether the associations came before infection or resulted from infection, and neither effector/memory subsets nor HPV-specific T cells were isolated.

V lost 0 bases and J lost 5 bases, and the count of bases not matched to a germline gene is 3. Including the terminal cysteine and phenylalanine, the CDR3 comprises 14 residues. Of the CDR3's DNA, 33 bases were read; they are in frame from base 1. The germline V gene sets CDR1 to SGHDN and CDR2 to FVKESK. This TCR was sampled from a woman between 18 and 75 years old with a cervical HPV16 infection that either progressed to CIN3+ or cleared (not recorded which). The material sequenced was blood buffy coat. The rearrangement combines TRBV14 with TRBJ2-5, with 7 central nucleotides matching TRBD1. The CDR3 amino acid sequence is: CASSQDQGVETQYF. The part of the CDR3 DNA that was read is TGTGCCAGCAGCCAAGATCAGGGGGTGGAGACC.